This TCR beta chain was captured by sequencing in a study of metastatic and nonmetastatic thyroid tumors. This CDR3 has 14 amino acids. Per the germline V gene, CDR1 is MNHEY and CDR2 is SVGAGI. V lost 2 bases to trimming and J lost 6 bases, with 10 bases between them. MiXCR re-clonotyped the PCR reads for TCRdb. The sample holds 16,000 or so clones, less than 25% seen once. This clone qualifies as large (0.1 to 1%). All patients reached thyroid surgery having received no treatment beforehand. The specimen was tumor tissue. The clonotype originates from a male donor with papillary thyroid cancer or a benign thyroid nodule (not recorded which). Some clones in this sample may be carry-over from other donors' samples. The chain joins TRBV6-5 to TRBJ2-2, with D possibly matching TRBD1 (6 bases). The CDR3 DNA reads as TGTGCCAGCAGTTACGTCGAGGGGGCCGGGGAGCTGTTTTTT. Protein sequence: CASSYVEGAGELFF.